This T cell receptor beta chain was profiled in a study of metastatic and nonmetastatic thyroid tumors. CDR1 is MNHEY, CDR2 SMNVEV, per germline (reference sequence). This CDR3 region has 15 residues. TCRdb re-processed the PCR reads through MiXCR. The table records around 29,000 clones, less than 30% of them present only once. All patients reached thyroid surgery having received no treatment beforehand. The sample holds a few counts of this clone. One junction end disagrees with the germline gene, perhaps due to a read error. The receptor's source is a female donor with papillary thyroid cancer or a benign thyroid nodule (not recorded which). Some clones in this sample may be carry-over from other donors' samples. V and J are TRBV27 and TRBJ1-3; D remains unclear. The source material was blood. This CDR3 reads CASSSQFLAGNTIYF. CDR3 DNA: TGTGCCAGTAGTTCTCAGTTTCTCGCTGGAAACACCATATATTTT.